One and the same sample provided the 20 T cell receptor beta chains below, sequenced in a study of cytomegalovirus exposure and HLA in healthy donors. The PCR was carried out with 60 Vbeta primers and 13 Jbeta primers. Data came from immunoSEQ multiplex PCR; TCRdb stores just in-frame clones and leaves some out. Its listing shows more than 25,000 clones. Sequences were obtained from PBMCs. All receptors derive from a young man in good health and CMV-seronegative.

This rearrangement joins TRBV2 to TRBJ2-3; the match to TRBD2 covers 12 bases. Per the germline V gene, CDR1 is SNHLY and CDR2 is FYNNEI. The V and J ends lost 4 bases and 1 base, in that order; junction bases with no gene match: 0. The CDR3 has 15 amino acids. In nucleotides, the CDR3 is TGTGCCAGCAGTGGACTAGCGGGAGGCACAGATACGCAGTATTTT. This encodes CASSGLAGGTDTQYF.

The chain carries TRBV11-3 and TRBJ1-1; D possibly corresponds to TRBD1 (6 bases). V was pared by 5 bases and J by 2 bases, with 15 bases between. The CDR3 consists of 15 residues. Germline loops: CDR1 SGHNT, CDR2 YENEEA. In DNA form, the CDR3 reads TGTGCCAGCAGCGAGTGGCGGGGGCTAAACACTGAAGCTTTCTTT. Translation: CASSEWRGLNTEAFF.

The rearrangement joins TRBV6-1 to TRBJ2-4, with D perhaps TRBD1 (5 bases). With 4 bases removed from V and 0 bases from J, the gap between germline ends came to 10 bases. CDR1 is MNHNS, CDR2 SASEGT, per germline. The CDR3 length is 15 residues. The CDR3: CASSGGHLAKNIQYF. CDR3 bases: TGTGCCAGCAGTGGTGGACATTTAGCCAAAAACATTCAGTACTTC.

This chain uses TRBV7-9 with TRBJ2-1; weak D call: TRBD2 (7 bases). There are 15 residues in the CDR3. Per the germline V gene, CDR1 is SEHNR and CDR2 is FQNEAQ (reference sequence). V lost 3 bases and J lost 5, with 14 bases in between. CDR3 bases: TGTGCCAGCAGCTTGCGGCGGGGGCAGAACAATGAGCAGTTCTTC. This codes for CASSLRRGQNNEQFF.

The J gene is TRBJ2-5, the V gene TRBV29-1, with TRBD2 identical over 7 bases. The J segment lost 7 bases and the V segment lost 1 base, leaving 15 bases of the junction unmatched. Germline V gene lookup returns CDR1 SQVTM and CDR2 ANQGSEA. The CDR3 covers 16 residues. The CDR3 protein is CSVEGLISGLEGTQYF. The CDR3 region has the DNA TGCAGCGTTGAAGGTCTGATTAGCGGGTTGGAGGGGACCCAGTACTTC.

V is TRBV18 and J is TRBJ2-5, with 7 bases identical to TRBD1. The CDR3 loop spans 16 amino acids. The junction had 5 bases not matched to a gene; V was cut back by 0 bases and J by 1 base. Germline CDR1 is KGHSH and CDR2 is LQKENI. CDR3 sequence: CASSPPTGTGQETQYF. The CDR3 nucleotides are TGTGCCAGCTCACCACCGACAGGGACGGGCCAAGAGACCCAGTACTTC. The full variable domain, in which reference TRBV18 and TRBJ2-5 provide the parts outside the CDR3, is NAGVMQNPRHLVRRRGQEARLRCSPMKGHSHVYWYRQLPEEGLKFMVYLQKENIIDESGMPKERFSAEFPKEGPSILRIQQVVRGDSAAYFCASSPPTGTGQETQYFGPGTRLLVL.

The chain joins TRBV27 to TRBJ2-5; D is perhaps TRBD2 (5 bases). Germline CDR1 MNHEY, CDR2 SMNVEV (reference sequence). The CDR3 length is 14 residues. Trimming pared 5 bases from V and 5 bases from J, leaving 15 bases between. The CDR3: CASSGVRPGETQYF. CDR3 nucleotide sequence: TGTGCCAGCAGTGGCGTTCGGCCGGGGGAGACCCAGTACTTC.

The rearrangement joins TRBV7-5 to TRBJ2-7; no DNA check was done on the table's D call, TRBD2. TRBV7-5 is labeled a pseudogene. This CDR3 has 18 amino acids. CDR3 nucleotides: TGTGCCAGACCCAAGCCCTCGACGGGACTTCTTTACTCCTACGAGCAGTACTTC. Amino acids: CARPKPSTGLLYSYEQYF.

This chain links TRBV10-1 with TRBJ2-2; 7 bases line up with TRBD1. Germline assignment: CDR1 WNHNN and CDR2 SYGVQD (reference sequence). V lost 2 bases, J lost 6 bases, and 0 bases stayed unmatched. The CDR3 totals 13 residues. As DNA, the CDR3 is TGCGCCAGCAGTGAGCAGGGGGCCGGGGAGCTGTTTTTT. Translating it yields CASSEQGAGELFF.

The chain recombines TRBV14 with TRBJ2-3; maybe TRBD2 (6 bases). With 4 bases removed from V and 6 bases from J, the gap between germline ends came to 11 bases. CDR3 length: 13 amino acids. Germline CDR1 is SGHDN and CDR2 is FVKESK. For the CDR3, the DNA is TGTGCCAGCAGCCCATGGGGGGAGGATACGCAGTATTTT. It translates to CASSPWGEDTQYF.

The chain has TRBV28 and TRBJ2-7; 11 nucleotides align to TRBD2. Germline lookup yields CDR1 MDHEN and CDR2 SYDVKM. The CDR3 has 15 amino acids. Trimming cost V 3 bases and J 5 bases; bases outside gene matches: 6. The DNA of the CDR3 is TGTGCCAGCAGTTTCCCTAGCGGGGGGTCACACGAGCAGTACTTC. Its protein product is CASSFPSGGSHEQYF.

The chain employs TRBV21-1 and TRBJ2-7; the table names TRBD1, a call not compared with the DNA. TRBV21-1 is a known pseudogene. The CDR3 extends over 19 amino acids. The CDR3 is CASTKTPTGWLWSSYEQYF. In nucleotides, the CDR3 is TGTGCCAGCACCAAAACCCCGACAGGGTGGTTGTGGAGCTCCTACGAGCAGTACTTC.

The chain uses TRBV9 and TRBJ2-1; 9 nucleotides agree with TRBD2. The germline gives CDR1 SGDLS, CDR2 YYNGEE. The CDR3 has 14 residues. V lost 2 bases to trimming and J lost 6 bases; unmatched junction nucleotides: 3. The CDR3 region is CASSVSGRINEQFF. The CDR3 DNA follows: TGTGCCAGCAGCGTTAGCGGGAGAATCAATGAGCAGTTCTTC.

The gene calls are TRBV11-1 and TRBJ2-7, with TRBD2 matching over 8 bases. The germline gives CDR1 SGHAT, CDR2 FQDESV (reference sequence). The CDR3 runs to 13 residues. The V and J ends lost 5 bases and 2 bases, in that order; junction bases with no gene match: 2. The chain's CDR3 is CASSRGGAYEQYF. DNA of the CDR3: TGTGCCAGCAGCCGGGGGGGCGCCTACGAGCAGTACTTC.

This chain joins TRBV5-1 and TRBJ1-1; D is ambiguous. Germline V CDR1 and CDR2: SGHRS, YFSETQ. Trimming took 0 bases from V and 0 from J, leaving 9 bases between them. CDR3 size: 15 residues. The CDR3 nucleotides are TGCGCCAGCAGCTTGGCGGCCGGGATGAACACTGAAGCTTTCTTT. This sequence encodes CASSLAAGMNTEAFF.

The chain has TRBV6-5 and TRBJ1-1, with D possibly TRBD1 on 6 matching bases. The CDR3 has 14 residues. Trimming removed 6 bases from V and 11 bases from J, with 22 bases in between. The germline V gene encodes CDR1 MNHEY and CDR2 SVGAGI. CDR3 bases: TGTGCCAGCAGCCCGGACAGAGTCCCCCCCCGGGCTTTCTTT. Translating it yields CASSPDRVPPRAFF.

The chain uses TRBV30 and TRBJ2-7; D might be TRBD2 (6 bases). The CDR3 consists of 14 residues. Germline V gene data show CDR1 as GTSNPN and CDR2 as SVGIG (reference sequence). V was cut by 2 bases and J by 2 bases, with 13 bases left in between. CDR3 in amino acids: CAWSPKRAPYEQYF. The CDR3 bases are TGTGCCTGGAGTCCGAAGCGGGCCCCCTACGAGCAGTACTTC.

CDR3 residues: CASGGTPNYGYTF. CDR3 nucleotide sequence: TGTGCCTCTGGTGGGACACCGAACTATGGCTACACCTTC. V gene TRBV10-3 combines with J gene TRBJ1-2; possibly TRBD1 for D (6 bases). The V gene lost 11 bases and the J gene lost 2 bases, with 15 bases spanning the gap. This CDR3 is built from 13 residues. Germline V gives CDR1 ENHRY, CDR2 SYGVKD.

The J gene is TRBJ2-7, the V gene TRBV7-8, with D tentatively TRBD1 (5 bases). The germline V and J ends were trimmed by 0 bases and 0 bases, with 12 bases remaining between them. The CDR3 runs 16 residues. Looked up from germline, CDR1 is SGHVS and CDR2 is FQNEAQ. The CDR3 loop reads CASSLALRVISYEQYF. CDR3 coding DNA: TGTGCCAGCAGCTTAGCGCTCAGGGTTATCTCCTACGAGCAGTACTTC.

The chain combines TRBV4-3 with TRBJ2-3; TRBD2 matches at 9 bases. CDR1 is LGHNA, CDR2 YSLEER, per germline. V shed 3 bases, J shed 9 bases, and the junction held 13 bases outside the gene matches. This CDR3 has 16 residues. The CDR3 protein is CASSQTLAGAYSTQYF. The CDR3 DNA reads as TGCGCCAGCAGCCAGACACTAGCGGGCGCGTACTCGACGCAGTATTTT.